This TCR beta chain emerged from a study of T cell responses to AZD1222 COVID-19 vaccine. Study-wide results and limits: Spike regions recognized by vaccine-associated CD4 TCRs spanned the protein, led by 160-218 and 743-854. Unmutated variant regions are reportedly the target of nearly half of TCRs that are spike-specific. Just a handful of people given AZD1222 tested seropositive at baseline.

V shed 0 bases and J 0 bases; nucleotides not matched to a gene: 3. The CDR3 is made up of 17 amino acids. Germline CDR1 PRHDT, CDR2 FYEKMQ (reference sequence). This clone has just one count. Antigen specificity is unknown. Produced via immunoSEQ multiplex PCR; TCRdb's table is partial and in-frame only. The sample consists of approximately 150,000 clones, about 90% of them appearing once. The sample here was peripheral blood, taken 28 days after the second AZD1222 dose. The sequence derives from an adult who received the AZD1222 COVID-19 vaccine. V is TRBV13 and J is TRBJ1-5, with 9 bases that match TRBD1. The CDR3 sequence is CASSLGQGAYSNQPQHF. CDR3 nucleotides: TGTGCCAGCAGCTTAGGACAGGGGGCGTATAGCAATCAGCCCCAGCATTTT.